This T cell receptor beta chain emerged from a study of regulatory T cells in long-lasting Graves disease. Germline-derived CDR1 and CDR2 are MDHEN and SYDVKM. The CDR3 is 14 amino acids. V lost 1 base and J lost 5, with 11 bases in between. This clonotype has at least ten counts. Documented time point: newly diagnosed GD, antithyroid drugs for less than 3 months. PBMC RNA was the source of the TCR library. Construction of TCR beta libraries relied on iRepertoire HTBI primers and on Arm-PCR targeting CDR3 regions. TCRdb called the multiplex PCR reads again in MiXCR, with one record for every CDR3 protein. The table lists 380,000 or so distinct CDR3 sequences, roughly 16% of them singletons, with around 21% in the top ten. The data also belong to a second study, concerning T cells in Graves' hyperthyroidism and ophthalmopathy. That paper notes: With the HTBI primer set, the TCR CDR3 went through a first round of RT-PCR.

Material: peripheral blood mononuclear cells (PBMCs), obtained at new diagnosis, from a patient treated with antithyroid drugs. This sequence originates from a woman aged 18-35 years with Graves disease. This chain joins TRBV28 and TRBJ2-5; no reliable D call. DNA for the CDR3: TGTGCCAGCAGTTTATCCCCAAGAGCGGAGACCCAGTACTTC. Amino acids: CASSLSPRAETQYF. Complete variable domain (other parts from reference TRBV28 and TRBJ2-5): DVKVTQSSRYLVKRTGEKVFLECVQDMDHENMFWYRQDPGLGLRLIYFSYDVKMKEKGDIPEGYSVSREKKERFSLILESASTNQTSMYLCASSLSPRAETQYFGPGTRLLVL.